This is a list of T cell receptor beta chains from one sample in a study of technical replicates of blood from several donors. Here immunoSEQ multiplex PCR was the method, and the copy in TCRdb shows in-frame clones only, minus some. The table records some 71,000 clones, approximately 97% of them present only once. Specimen: T cells isolated from PBMCs. These receptors were taken from a human donor in good health. Both conserved end residues are trimmed from each CDR3.

J gene	CDR3 length	V gene	CDR3 protein
TRBJ2-3	13	TRBV27	ASSLVAGVSDTQY
TRBJ2-7	10	TRBV5-6	ASSSVVYEQY
TRBJ2-5	11	TRBV29-1	SERRSAAETQY
TRBJ2-7	13	TRBV7-6	ASSSHSGLGYEQY
TRBJ2-3	13	TRBV11-2	ASSLSGSKTDTQY
TRBJ2-7	10	TRBV28	ATLEVGDEQY
TRBJ1-1	11	TRBV18	ASSPNMNTEAF
TRBJ1-4	13	TRBV28	ASSYKPGNAEKLF
TRBJ1-1	10	TRBV29-1	SVEDNRDLPF
TRBJ2-2	15	TRBV2	ASRTPPFLAGMRELF
TRBJ1-2	12	TRBV9	ASSPGQGDYGYT
TRBJ2-3	15	TRBV5-1	ASSSLRGGSGTDTQY
TRBJ2-1	12	TRBV10-2	ATSRDGRIDEQF
TRBJ2-1	11	TRBV28	ASSFPWSNEQF
TRBJ2-5	12	TRBV27	ASRGGRYQETQY
TRBJ1-4	12	TRBV7-6	ASSFGQPNEKLF
TRBJ1-5	12	TRBV5-6	ASSLRQLNQPQH
TRBJ2-7	11	TRBV11-2	ASVSAGGIAQY
TRBJ2-7	10	TRBV25-1	ASSWTGGGQY
TRBJ1-3	12	TRBV6-1	ASKEGAAGNTIY
TRBJ1-1	11	TRBV19	ASSVTGNTEAF
TRBJ2-7	11	TRBV29-1	SANHGQTYEQY
TRBJ1-1	12	TRBV6-5	ASNGQGANTEAF
TRBJ1-1	11	TRBV6-5	ASREFMNTEAF
TRBJ2-1	9	TRBV2	ASSEAAEQF
TRBJ2-3	11	TRBV5-1	ASSSQITDTQY
TRBJ1-2	17	TRBV4-2	ASSLSPTEDAIYNYGYT
TRBJ1-1	11	TRBV13	ASSWTVNTEAF
TRBJ2-5	12	TRBV28	ASSSPGGRETQY
TRBJ1-1	15	TRBV10-2	ASSESRVGTGTPEAF
TRBJ2-6	19	TRBV4-1	ASSQGGSPGQGTSGANVLT
TRBJ1-1	12	TRBV6-4	ASSPTGGSTEAF
TRBJ1-2	16	TRBV7-8	ASSSGVLGAVGDYGYT
TRBJ2-2	14	TRBV11-2	ASRKPGQGATGELF
TRBJ2-7	13	TRBV7-2	ASSWGGGSSYEQY
TRBJ1-5	13	TRBV19	ASSIVDSYNQPQH
TRBJ2-2	16	TRBV4-1	ASSQGFQGLADTGELF
TRBJ2-7	12	TRBV5-1	ASSLFRGSYEQY
TRBJ1-1	11	TRBV5-6	ASSLAGGGEAF
TRBJ2-3	12	TRBV7-9	ASSLPLGADTQY
TRBJ1-2	12	TRBV7-8	ASSLSTGPYGYT
TRBJ1-1	14	TRBV10-1	ASSEVRGLRDTEAF
TRBJ2-2	13	TRBV25-1	ASSDRQGFTGELF
TRBJ1-1	14	TRBV12-5	ASGLVVTGMNTEAF
TRBJ2-5	13	TRBV4-1	ASSPPGGGERTQY
TRBJ1-1	14	TRBV9	ASSVVRQGLNTEAF
TRBJ1-2	14	TRBV4-2	ASSQEQGYGNYGYT
TRBJ1-2	13	TRBV21-1	ASSKGRGKNYGYT
TRBJ2-2	13	TRBV6-5	ASSPSGSNTGELF
TRBJ1-6	12	TRBV5-1	ASSPTMSKSPLH